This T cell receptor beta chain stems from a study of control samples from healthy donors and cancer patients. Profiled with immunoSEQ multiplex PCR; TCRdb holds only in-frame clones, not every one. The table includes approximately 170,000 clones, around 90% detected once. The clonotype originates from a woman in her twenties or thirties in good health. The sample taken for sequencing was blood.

CDR3 in amino acids: CASSYGGSGRNNEQFF. CDR3 nucleotides: TGTGCCAGCAGTTACGGAGGTAGCGGGAGGAACAATGAGCAGTTCTTC. V and J are TRBV6-2 or TRBV6-3 and TRBJ2-1; 10 nucleotides agree with TRBD2. The CDR3 has 16 amino acids. J was trimmed by 5 bases and V by 2 bases; bases with no gene match: 6. Germline V gene data show CDR1 as MNHEY and CDR2 as SVGEGT.